Presented here are 22 T cell receptor beta chains from one specimen sequenced in a study of cytomegalovirus exposure and HLA in healthy donors. It was with 60 Vbeta and 13 Jbeta primers that the PCR ran. The data were produced by immunoSEQ multiplex PCR, yet TCRdb's version contains in-frame clones alone and is incomplete. The data contain around 100,000 clones, around three quarters of them seen just once; the ten biggest clones take up around 3%. Sequencing was performed on PBMCs. The source of these receptors is a young woman in good health and CMV-seropositive.

The chain is built from TRBV2 and TRBJ2-7, with unresolved D. CDR3 length: 12 residues. From germline, CDR1 is SNHLY and CDR2 FYNNEI. The V end was cut by 6 bases, the J end by 2 bases, with 8 bases between. This CDR3 reads CASRETAYEQYF. CDR3 nucleotide sequence: TGTGCCAGCAGGGAGACTGCCTACGAGCAGTACTTC. Full variable domain (outside the CDR3, taken from reference TRBV2 and TRBJ2-7): EPEVTQTPSHQVTQMGQEVILRCVPISNHLYFYWYRQILGQKVEFLVSFYNNEISEKSEIFDDQFSVERPDGSNFTLKIRSTKLEDSAMYFCASRETAYEQYFGPGTRLTVT.

The chain links TRBV6-5 to TRBJ2-7; 9 bases fit TRBD2. This CDR3 comprises 12 residues. Germline lookup yields CDR1 MNHEY and CDR2 SVGAGI. V lost 9 bases, J lost 5 bases, and 5 bases stayed unmatched. CDR3 nucleotide sequence: TGTGCCAGTAGCGGGAGTGCCCACGAGCAGTACTTC. The encoded protein is CASSGSAHEQYF.

This sequence joins TRBV20-1 and TRBJ2-5; no clear D. V shed 7 bases and J shed 0 bases, with 6 bases lying between them. In germline, CDR1 is DFQATT, CDR2 SNEGSKA (reference sequence). This CDR3 is built from 11 residues. For the CDR3, the DNA is TGCAGTGGAGGATACCAAGAGACCCAGTACTTC. Translating gives CSGGYQETQYF.

The chain couples TRBV19 to TRBJ2-1; TRBD2 agrees at 9 bases. The CDR3 totals 15 residues. Germline V gives CDR1 LNHDA, CDR2 SQIVND (reference sequence). V was pared by 3 bases and J by 9 bases, with 9 bases of the junction left unmatched. The CDR3 loop reads CASSMAGGRASEQFF. For the CDR3, the DNA is TGTGCCAGTAGTATGGCTGGCGGGAGGGCGAGTGAGCAGTTCTTC.

This clone was picked up a small number of times. This chain connects TRBV7-9 to TRBJ2-7; D remains ambiguous. Trimming took off 1 base at V and 1 base at J, with 5 bases between the two ends. The CDR3 extends over 13 amino acids. Per the germline V gene, CDR1 is SEHNR and CDR2 is FQNEAQ (reference sequence). The CDR3 sequence: CASSLVQSYEQYF. CDR3 nucleotides: TGTGCCAGCAGCTTAGTACAGTCCTACGAGCAGTACTTC.

This chain uses TRBV14 with TRBJ2-5; D perhaps matches TRBD2 (5 bases). The CDR3 loop spans 16 amino acids. Germline V gene data show CDR1 as SGHDN and CDR2 as FVKESK. The ends were cut back, 2 bases at V and 7 bases at J, with 20 bases in the middle. As DNA, the CDR3 is TGTGCCAGCAGCCAATTCCGGCTAGCCGGACTCGGGACCCAGTACTTC. Protein sequence: CASSQFRLAGLGTQYF.

In this sample, this clone turned up once. The CDR3 region has the DNA TGTGCCAGCACCCTAAGGAGGCAGGAGGTCACTGAAGCTTTCTTT. Its translation is CASTLRRQEVTEAFF. This chain uses TRBV6-1 with TRBJ1-1, with D hard to call. Germline loops: CDR1 MNHNS, CDR2 SASEGT. The CDR3 spans 15 residues. Deletions cut 7 bases from V and 4 bases from J, with 19 bases between.

The CDR3 reads CASSRQVSYEQYF. Written as DNA, the CDR3 is TGCGCCAGCAGTCGCCAGGTTTCCTACGAGCAGTACTTC. The genes are TRBV4-1 and TRBJ2-7; no clear D. The CDR3 runs 13 residues. From germline, CDR1 is MGHRA and CDR2 YSYEKL. Deletions cut 6 bases from V and 1 base from J, with 10 bases between.

The chain is built from TRBV10-2 and TRBJ1-5; the D is unclear. CDR1 is WSHSY and CDR2 is SAAADI in the germline V gene. This CDR3 has 18 amino acids. V gave up 0 bases and J gave up 1 base, with 16 bases separating them. In DNA form, the CDR3 reads TGCGCCAGCAGTGAGTCGACTACGGGTCGGATGAGCAATCAGCCCCAGCATTTT. Protein sequence: CASSESTTGRMSNQPQHF.

V and J are TRBV10-2 and TRBJ1-4; D gene uncertain. V dropped 3 bases and J dropped 2 bases, with 4 bases sitting between them. There are 13 residues in the CDR3. Germline assignment: CDR1 WSHSY and CDR2 SAAADI. CDR3 protein: CASSDSTNEKLFF. CDR3 in DNA: TGCGCCAGCAGTGACAGTACTAATGAAAAACTGTTTTTT.

This clone was seen once. V and J are TRBV9 and TRBJ2-7, with D maybe TRBD2 (6 bases). The CDR3 loop spans 14 amino acids. The germline V and J ends were trimmed by 0 bases and 2 bases, with 9 bases remaining between them. Germline-derived CDR1 and CDR2 are SGDLS and YYNGEE. In DNA form, the CDR3 reads TGTGCCAGCAGCGTAGATCCGGGGGCCTACGAGCAGTACTTC. Its translation: CASSVDPGAYEQYF.

J is TRBJ2-3 and V is TRBV10-3; 7 bases map to TRBD1. The CDR3 spans 12 residues. Germline assignment: CDR1 ENHRY and CDR2 SYGVKD. V shed 10 bases and J 2 bases; nucleotides not matched to a gene: 3. The CDR3 is CATGTDTDTQYF. The DNA of the CDR3 is TGTGCCACCGGGACAGACACAGATACGCAGTATTTT.

The V gene is TRBV2, the J gene TRBJ2-7, with TRBD2 matching 7 bases. J was trimmed by 11 bases and V by 2 bases; bases with no gene match: 3. Germline CDR1 and CDR2: SNHLY and FYNNEI. The CDR3 extends over 11 amino acids. The CDR3 DNA is TGTGCCAGCAGTGAACCTGGGGGGGAGTACTTC. This translates into CASSEPGGEYF.

CDR3 coding DNA: TGTGCCAGCACCGGGGGGCCGCACAATTCACCCCTCCACTTT. This codes for CASTGGPHNSPLHF. The chain has TRBV5-6 and TRBJ1-6, with D possibly TRBD1 on 6 matching bases. The CDR3 spans 14 residues. Germline V CDR1 and CDR2: SGHDT, YYEEEE. Trimming took 6 bases from V and 7 from J, leaving 14 bases between them.

The gene calls are TRBV5-1 and TRBJ1-4, with 8 nucleotides matching TRBD1. With 0 bases clipped from V and 3 bases from J, the junction kept 7 bases outside the gene matches. Looked up from germline, CDR1 is SGHRS and CDR2 is YFSETQ. The length of the CDR3 is 17 residues. CDR3 sequence reads: CASSLEAGGAANEKLFF. The CDR3 DNA sequence: TGCGCCAGCAGCTTGGAGGCAGGGGGCGCAGCTAATGAAAAACTGTTTTTT. The full variable domain, completed using reference TRBV5-1 and TRBJ1-4, is KAGVTQTPRYLIKTRGQQVTLSCSPISGHRSVSWYQQTPGQGLQFLFEYFSETQRNKGNFPGRFSGRQFSNSRSEMNVSTLELGDSALYLCASSLEAGGAANEKLFFGSGTQLSVL.

This chain connects TRBV6-1 to TRBJ1-3, with D unclear. The CDR3 is made up of 14 amino acids. The germline CDR1 and CDR2 sequences are MNHNS and SASEGT. With 7 bases removed from V and 6 bases from J, the gap between germline ends came to 16 bases. The CDR3 sequence: CASNRPFSLNTIYF. In DNA form, the CDR3 reads TGTGCCAGCAACAGACCTTTCTCCTTAAACACCATATATTTT.

The CDR3 region is CASSDDEAGGRGTDTQYF. CDR3 nucleotide sequence: TGTGCCAGCAGCGATGATGAAGCGGGAGGGCGGGGCACAGATACGCAGTATTTT. The V gene is TRBV9, the J gene TRBJ2-3; TRBD2 matches at 10 bases. The CDR3 has 18 amino acids. Germline V gene lookup returns CDR1 SGDLS and CDR2 YYNGEE. V dropped 3 bases and J dropped 1; count of bases not matched to a gene: 11.

The chain employs TRBV7-8 and TRBJ2-1; tentatively, D is TRBD2 (5 bases). The CDR3 runs to 16 residues. The V end was cut by 5 bases, the J end by 10 bases, with 24 bases between. Germline CDR1 SGHVS, CDR2 FQNEAQ. The CDR3 DNA follows: TGTGCCAGCAGCCAAATGGAGGCGGTCTTTTATGGGGAGCAGTTCTTC. The encoded protein is CASSQMEAVFYGEQFF.

V and J are TRBV27 and TRBJ2-7, with 11 bases matching TRBD2. Germline lookup yields CDR1 MNHEY and CDR2 SMNVEV (reference sequence). Unmatched junction bases numbered 9, after V lost 7 bases and J lost 4 bases. This CDR3 has 15 residues. The CDR3 here is CASTLSTSGSYEQYF. The CDR3 DNA reads as TGTGCCAGCACCCTCAGTACTAGCGGGAGTTACGAGCAGTACTTC.

CDR3 coding DNA: TGTGCCAGCAGCTTAGTGTCGGGAGGGGAGCCCCAGCATTTT. Its translation is CASSLVSGGEPQHF. The gene calls are TRBV11-2 and TRBJ1-5; TRBD1 is a possible D gene (5 bases). CDR1 is SGHAT, CDR2 FQNNGV, per germline. The length of the CDR3 is 14 residues. V was cut by 1 base and J by 8 bases, with 12 bases left in between.

The chain is built from TRBV7-3 and TRBJ2-1, with 8 bases aligning to TRBD2. The germline gives CDR1 SGHTA, CDR2 FQGTGA. The CDR3 runs to 13 residues. V dropped 5 bases and J dropped 9; count of bases not matched to a gene: 6. In DNA, the CDR3 is TGTGCCAGCAGCCGTACGAGCGGGAGTGAGCAGTTCTTC. Residues: CASSRTSGSEQFF.

This chain joins TRBV5-1 and TRBJ1-1; D remains ambiguous. This CDR3 region has 12 residues. V was pared by 0 bases and J by 11 bases, with 11 bases between. Germline-derived CDR1 and CDR2 are SGHRS and YFSETQ. CDR3 amino acids: CASSLGGSGAFF. CDR3 nucleotides: TGCGCCAGCAGCTTGGGCGGTAGTGGGGCTTTCTTT.